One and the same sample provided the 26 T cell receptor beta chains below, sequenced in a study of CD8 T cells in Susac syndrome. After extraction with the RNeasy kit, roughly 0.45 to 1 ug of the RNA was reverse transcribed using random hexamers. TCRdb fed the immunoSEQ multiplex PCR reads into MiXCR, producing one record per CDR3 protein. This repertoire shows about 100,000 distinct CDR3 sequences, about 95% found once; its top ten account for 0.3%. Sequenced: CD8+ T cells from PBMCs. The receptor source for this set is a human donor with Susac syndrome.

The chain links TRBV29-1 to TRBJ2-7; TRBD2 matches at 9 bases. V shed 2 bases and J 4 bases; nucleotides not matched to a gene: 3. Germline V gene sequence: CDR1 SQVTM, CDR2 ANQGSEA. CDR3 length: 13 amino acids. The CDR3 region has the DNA TGCAGCGTTGAATTAGCGGGAGATTACGAGCAGTACTTC. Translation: CSVELAGDYEQYF.

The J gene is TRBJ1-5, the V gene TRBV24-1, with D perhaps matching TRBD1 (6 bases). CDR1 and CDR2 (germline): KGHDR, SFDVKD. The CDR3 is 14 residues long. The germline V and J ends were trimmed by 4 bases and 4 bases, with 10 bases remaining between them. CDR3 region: CATSEPQGNQPQHF. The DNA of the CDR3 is TGTGCCACCAGTGAGCCTCAGGGGAATCAGCCCCAGCATTTT.

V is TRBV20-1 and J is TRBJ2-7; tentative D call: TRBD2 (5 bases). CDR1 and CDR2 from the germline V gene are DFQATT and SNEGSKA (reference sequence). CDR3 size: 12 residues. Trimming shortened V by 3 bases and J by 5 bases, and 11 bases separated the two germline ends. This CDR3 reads CSASEAGNEQYF. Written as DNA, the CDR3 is TGCAGTGCTAGTGAGGCCGGGAACGAGCAGTACTTC.

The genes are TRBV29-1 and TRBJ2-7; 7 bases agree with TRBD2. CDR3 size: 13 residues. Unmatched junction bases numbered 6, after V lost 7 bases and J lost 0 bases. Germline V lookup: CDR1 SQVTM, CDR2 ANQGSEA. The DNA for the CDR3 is TGCAGCGCTGGCGGGGGAAGCTCCTACGAGCAGTACTTC. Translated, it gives CSAGGGSSYEQYF.

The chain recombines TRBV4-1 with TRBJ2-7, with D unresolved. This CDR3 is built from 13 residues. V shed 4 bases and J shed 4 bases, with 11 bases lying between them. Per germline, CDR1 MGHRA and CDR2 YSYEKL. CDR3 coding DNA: TGCGCCAGCAGCCGATCGCAGGAATACGAGCAGTACTTC. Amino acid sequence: CASSRSQEYEQYF.

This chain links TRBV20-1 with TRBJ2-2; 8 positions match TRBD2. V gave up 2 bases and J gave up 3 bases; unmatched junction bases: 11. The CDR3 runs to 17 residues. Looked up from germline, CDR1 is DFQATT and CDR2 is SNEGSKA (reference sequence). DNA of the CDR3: TGCAGTGCTAGAAACCCTCTGGCGGGGGGCGACACCGGGGAGCTGTTTTTT. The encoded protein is CSARNPLAGGDTGELFF.

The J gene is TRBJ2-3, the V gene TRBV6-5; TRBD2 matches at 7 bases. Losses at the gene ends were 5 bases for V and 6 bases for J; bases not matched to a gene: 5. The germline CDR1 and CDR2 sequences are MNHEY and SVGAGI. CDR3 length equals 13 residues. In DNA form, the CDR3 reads TGTGCCAGCAGTCCAGCGGGATGGGATACGCAGTATTTT. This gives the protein CASSPAGWDTQYF.

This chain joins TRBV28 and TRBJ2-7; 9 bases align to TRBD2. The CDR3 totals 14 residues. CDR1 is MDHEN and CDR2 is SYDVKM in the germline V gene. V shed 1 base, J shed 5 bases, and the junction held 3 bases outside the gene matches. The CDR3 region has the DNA TGTGCCAGCAGTTTATTGCGGGAGGGCCACGAGCAGTACTTC. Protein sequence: CASSLLREGHEQYF.

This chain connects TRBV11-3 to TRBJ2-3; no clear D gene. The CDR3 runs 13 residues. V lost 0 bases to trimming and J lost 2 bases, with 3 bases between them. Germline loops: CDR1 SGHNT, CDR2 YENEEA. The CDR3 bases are TGTGCCAGCAGCTTAGATACCACAGATACGCAGTATTTT. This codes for CASSLDTTDTQYF.

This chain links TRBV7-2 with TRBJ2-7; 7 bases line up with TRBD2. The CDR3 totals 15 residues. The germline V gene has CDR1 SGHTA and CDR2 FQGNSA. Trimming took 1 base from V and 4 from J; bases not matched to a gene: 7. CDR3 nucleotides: TGTGCCAGCAGCTTAGTAGAGGGAGGGAGATACGAGCAGTACTTC. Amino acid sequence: CASSLVEGGRYEQYF. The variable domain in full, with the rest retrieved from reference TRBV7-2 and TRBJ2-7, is GAGVSQSPSNKVTEKGKDVELRCDPISGHTALYWYRQSLGQGLEFLIYFQGNSAPDKSGLPSDRFSAERTGGSVSTLTIQRTQQEDSAVYLCASSLVEGGRYEQYFGPGTRLTVT.

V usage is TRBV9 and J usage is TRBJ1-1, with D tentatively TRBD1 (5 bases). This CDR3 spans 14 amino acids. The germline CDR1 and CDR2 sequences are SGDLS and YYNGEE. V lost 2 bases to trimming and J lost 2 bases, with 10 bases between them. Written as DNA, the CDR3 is TGTGCCAGCAGCGTCGGGGGGAGCAACACTGAAGCTTTCTTT. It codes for CASSVGGSNTEAFF. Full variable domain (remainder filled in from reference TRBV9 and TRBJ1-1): DSGVTQTPKHLITATGQRVTLRCSPRSGDLSVYWYQQSLDQGLQFLIQYYNGEERAKGNILERFSAQQFPDLHSELNLSSLELGDSALYFCASSVGGSNTEAFFGQGTRLTVV.

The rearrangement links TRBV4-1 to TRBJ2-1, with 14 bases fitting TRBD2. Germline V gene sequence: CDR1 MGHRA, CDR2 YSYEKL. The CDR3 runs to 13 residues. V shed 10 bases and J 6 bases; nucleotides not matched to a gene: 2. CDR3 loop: CATGLAGGNEQFF. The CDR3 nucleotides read TGCGCCACCGGACTAGCGGGGGGCAATGAGCAGTTCTTC.

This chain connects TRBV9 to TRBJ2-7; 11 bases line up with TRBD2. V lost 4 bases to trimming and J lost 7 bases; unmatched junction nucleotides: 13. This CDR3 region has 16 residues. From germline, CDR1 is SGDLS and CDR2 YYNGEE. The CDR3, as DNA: TGTGCCAGCAGCCCGACTACTAGCGGGAGCCCGGGGGAGCAGTACTTC. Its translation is CASSPTTSGSPGEQYF.

Here the CDR3 DNA reads TGTGCCAGCAGTTCCGGGACGCCAGGCACAGATACGCAGTATTTT. Translating it yields CASSSGTPGTDTQYF. The chain has TRBV28 and TRBJ2-3; the D gene could be TRBD1 or TRBD2 (5 bases each). V lost 4 bases to trimming and J lost 1 base, with 12 bases between them. The CDR3 loop spans 15 amino acids. Germline V gene sequence: CDR1 MDHEN, CDR2 SYDVKM.

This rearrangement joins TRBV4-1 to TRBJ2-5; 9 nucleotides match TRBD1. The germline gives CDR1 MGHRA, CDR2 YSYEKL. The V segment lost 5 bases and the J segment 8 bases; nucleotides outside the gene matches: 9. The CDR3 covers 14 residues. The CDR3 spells CASSVPGTGITQYF. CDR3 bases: TGCGCCAGCAGCGTACCCGGGACAGGGATTACCCAGTACTTC.

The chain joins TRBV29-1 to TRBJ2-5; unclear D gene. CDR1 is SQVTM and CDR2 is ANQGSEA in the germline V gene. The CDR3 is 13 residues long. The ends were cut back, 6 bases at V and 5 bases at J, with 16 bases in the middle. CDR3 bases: TGCAGCGTCGCACCCGACCTGAGTGAGACCCAGTACTTC. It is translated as CSVAPDLSETQYF.

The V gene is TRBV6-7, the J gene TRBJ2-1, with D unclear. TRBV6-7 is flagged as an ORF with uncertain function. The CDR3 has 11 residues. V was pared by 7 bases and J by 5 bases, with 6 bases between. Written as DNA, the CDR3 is TGTGCCAGCACTCAGAACAATGAGCAGTTCTTC. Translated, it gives CASTQNNEQFF.

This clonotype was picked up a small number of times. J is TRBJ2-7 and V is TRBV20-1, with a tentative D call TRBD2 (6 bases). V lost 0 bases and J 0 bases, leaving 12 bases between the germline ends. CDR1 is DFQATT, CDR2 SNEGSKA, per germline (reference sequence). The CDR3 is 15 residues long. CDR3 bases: TGCAGTGCTAGAGATCCCAGCGGGCCCTCCTACGAGCAGTACTTC. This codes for CSARDPSGPSYEQYF.

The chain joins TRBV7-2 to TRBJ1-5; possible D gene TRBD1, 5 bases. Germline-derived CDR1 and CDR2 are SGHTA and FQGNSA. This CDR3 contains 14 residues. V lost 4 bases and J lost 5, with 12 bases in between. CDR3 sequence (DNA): TGTGCCAGCAGCTACACAGACAGATATCAGCCCCAGCATTTT. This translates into CASSYTDRYQPQHF.

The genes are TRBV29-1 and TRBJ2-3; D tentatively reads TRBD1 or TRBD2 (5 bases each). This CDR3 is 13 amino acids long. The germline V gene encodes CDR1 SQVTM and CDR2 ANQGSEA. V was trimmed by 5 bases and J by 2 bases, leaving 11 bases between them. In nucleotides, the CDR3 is TGCAGCGTTTCGGGGCTATCCACAGATACGCAGTATTTT. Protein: CSVSGLSTDTQYF.

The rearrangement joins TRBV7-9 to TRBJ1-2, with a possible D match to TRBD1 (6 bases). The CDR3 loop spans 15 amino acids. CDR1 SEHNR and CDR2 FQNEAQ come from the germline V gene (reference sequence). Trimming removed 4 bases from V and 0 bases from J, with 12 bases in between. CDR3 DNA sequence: TGTGCCAGCAGCTCTCAGGGGTCAGCTAACTATGGCTACACCTTC. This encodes CASSSQGSANYGYTF.

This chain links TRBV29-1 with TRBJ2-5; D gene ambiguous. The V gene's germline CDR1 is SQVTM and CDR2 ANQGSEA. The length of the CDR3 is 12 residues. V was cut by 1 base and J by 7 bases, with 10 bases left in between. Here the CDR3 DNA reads TGCAGCGTTGAAGCCGCTATGGGGACCCAGTACTTC. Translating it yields CSVEAAMGTQYF.

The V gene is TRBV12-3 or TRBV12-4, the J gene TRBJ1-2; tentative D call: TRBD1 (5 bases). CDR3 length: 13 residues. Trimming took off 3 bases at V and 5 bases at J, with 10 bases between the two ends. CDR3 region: CASSLVREYGYTF. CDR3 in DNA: TGTGCCAGCAGTTTGGTCAGGGAGTATGGCTACACCTTC.

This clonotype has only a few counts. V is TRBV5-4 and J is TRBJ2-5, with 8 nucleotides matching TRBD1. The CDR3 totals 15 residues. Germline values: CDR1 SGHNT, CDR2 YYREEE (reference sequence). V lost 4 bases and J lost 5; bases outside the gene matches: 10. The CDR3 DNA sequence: TGTGCCAGCAGCCCCACCCAGGGGGCGGGGGAGACCCAGTACTTC. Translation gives CASSPTQGAGETQYF.

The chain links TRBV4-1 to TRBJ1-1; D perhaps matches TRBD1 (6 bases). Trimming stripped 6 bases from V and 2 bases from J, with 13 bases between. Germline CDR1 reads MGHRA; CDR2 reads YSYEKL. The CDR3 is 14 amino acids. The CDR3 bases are TGCGCCAGCAGAGACTCGACAGGAAACACTGAAGCTTTCTTT. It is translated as CASRDSTGNTEAFF.

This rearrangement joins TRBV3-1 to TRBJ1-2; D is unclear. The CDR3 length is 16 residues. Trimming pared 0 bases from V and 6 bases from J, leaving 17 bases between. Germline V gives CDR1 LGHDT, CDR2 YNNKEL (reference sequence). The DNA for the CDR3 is TGTGCCAGCAGCCAAGAAGGCTCACCGGGCCGGAATGGCTACACCTTC. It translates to CASSQEGSPGRNGYTF.